These 29 T cell receptor beta chains were all obtained from the same sample, sequenced in a study of identical twins. TCRdb ran MiXCR on the 5' RACE reads and lists one entry per CDR3 protein. In the table there are approximately 350,000 distinct CDR3 sequences, 9% to 15% of which are singletons. The sample was also reused in another study, on yellow fever vaccine responses in identical twins.

Sequences were obtained from CD8+ T cells sorted from blood. The receptors stem from a woman in her late teens or twenties in good health.

A few counts support this clonotype. V is TRBV4-1 and J is TRBJ2-3; 7 bases agree with TRBD1. Germline V gives CDR1 MGHRA, CDR2 YSYEKL. After removal of 1 base from V and 3 bases from J, the junction contained 22 bases not matched to a gene. This CDR3 spans 21 amino acids. The CDR3 region has the DNA TGCGCCAGCAGCCAAGGTGGTTTGGCAGGGGGTAGTAATCCGGCTACAGATACGCAGTATTTT. This gives the protein CASSQGGLAGGSNPATDTQYF.

This clonotype has only a few counts. This CDR3 is CASSLSAGETYNEQFF. DNA of the CDR3: TGTGCCAGCAGTTTATCTGCGGGAGAAACCTACAATGAGCAGTTCTTC. The chain recombines TRBV27 with TRBJ2-1; the match to TRBD2 covers 7 bases. CDR1 is MNHEY and CDR2 is SMNVEV in the germline V gene (reference sequence). V lost 0 bases, J lost 2 bases, and 4 bases stayed unmatched. This CDR3 comprises 16 residues.

This sequence joins TRBV5-6 and TRBJ2-1; 9 bases map to TRBD2. With 2 bases clipped from V and 14 bases from J, the junction kept 11 bases outside the gene matches. Germline V gives CDR1 SGHDT, CDR2 YYEEEE. The CDR3 is made up of 14 amino acids. The CDR3: CASSFVSSGGPEFF. The CDR3 DNA sequence: TGTGCCAGCAGCTTCGTTTCCAGCGGGGGGCCAGAGTTCTTC.

V gene TRBV3-1 combines with J gene TRBJ2-7; tentatively, D is TRBD1 (5 bases). Germline CDR1 and CDR2: LGHDT and YNNKEL (reference sequence). V was clipped by 1 base and J by 6 bases, with 16 bases between them. There are 15 residues in the CDR3. The CDR3 nucleotides read TGTGCCAGCAGCCAAGGAACAGGTCAACGACTCGAGCAGTACTTC. Residues: CASSQGTGQRLEQYF.

At least ten counts were recorded for this clonotype. CDR3 nucleotide sequence: TGTGCCAGCAGTTTTCAGGAGTACCCCTTGTACGTCGAGCAGTACTTC. Translating gives CASSFQEYPLYVEQYF. The gene calls are TRBV28 and TRBJ2-7; D unclear. Germline assignment: CDR1 MDHEN and CDR2 SYDVKM. The CDR3 covers 16 residues. Trimming took 3 bases from V and 6 from J, leaving 21 bases between them.

In this sample, this clonotype turned up many times. This sequence joins TRBV5-5 and TRBJ2-3, with D hard to call. The germline V gene encodes CDR1 SGHKS and CDR2 YYEKEE (reference sequence). The CDR3 is 12 amino acids. Trimming removed 3 bases from V and 2 bases from J, with 4 bases in between. CDR3 nucleotides: TGTGCCAGCAGCTACCCCACAGATACGCAGTATTTT. It yields the protein CASSYPTDTQYF.

The chain links TRBV6-6 to TRBJ2-7; D uncertain. From germline, CDR1 is MNHNY and CDR2 SVGAGI (reference sequence). CDR3 size: 13 residues. The V and J ends lost 5 bases and 3 bases respectively, with 11 bases between them. CDR3: CASSPDGVYEQYV. The CDR3 DNA follows: TGTGCCAGCAGTCCAGATGGGGTCTACGAGCAGTACGTC.

This clonotype was seen at least ten times. This rearrangement joins TRBV5-1 to TRBJ2-4; a possible D gene is TRBD1 (6 bases). The CDR3 is 13 residues long. Trimming removed 0 bases from V and 6 bases from J, with 7 bases in between. Germline V gene sequence: CDR1 SGHRS, CDR2 YFSETQ. The CDR3 region is CASSLEDRNIQYF. As DNA, the CDR3 is TGCGCCAGCAGCTTGGAGGACAGAAACATTCAGTACTTC. The full variable domain, with the rest looked up from reference TRBV5-1 and TRBJ2-4, is KAGVTQTPRYLIKTRGQQVTLSCSPISGHRSVSWYQQTPGQGLQFLFEYFSETQRNKGNFPGRFSGRQFSNSRSEMNVSTLELGDSALYLCASSLEDRNIQYFGAGTRLSVL.

This clonotype appeared many times. V usage is TRBV6-6 and J usage is TRBJ2-3; weak D call: TRBD2 (5 bases). The CDR3 runs to 13 residues. Between the trimmed V and J ends, which lost 2 bases and 4 bases, there was a span of 7 bases. Germline CDR1 and CDR2: MNHNY and SVGAGI (reference sequence). This chain's CDR3 is CASSYLEADTQYF. CDR3 DNA: TGTGCCAGCAGTTACCTGGAGGCAGATACGCAGTATTTT.

This clonotype was detected a few times. The genes are TRBV3-1 and TRBJ2-3, with 12 bases aligning to TRBD2. V lost 4 bases to trimming and J lost 6 bases; unmatched junction nucleotides: 8. In germline, CDR1 is LGHDT, CDR2 YNNKEL (reference sequence). The CDR3 runs to 16 residues. In DNA form, the CDR3 reads TGTGCCAGCAGCCCCCTGACTAGCGGGGGATGGGATACGCAGTATTTT. This translates into CASSPLTSGGWDTQYF.

This clonotype was seen more than once but under ten times. This rearrangement joins TRBV28 to TRBJ2-5; D might be TRBD1 (5 bases). This CDR3 is built from 13 residues. The germline V gene encodes CDR1 MDHEN and CDR2 SYDVKM. V gave up 5 bases and J gave up 2 bases, with 9 bases separating them. CDR3 residues: CASSQDIQETQYF. DNA of the CDR3: TGTGCCAGCAGTCAGGACATTCAAGAGACCCAGTACTTC.

V gene TRBV3-1 combines with J gene TRBJ2-1; tentatively, D is TRBD2 (6 bases). V gave up 7 bases and J gave up 0 bases, with 13 bases separating them. The CDR3 is made up of 15 amino acids. Germline CDR1 LGHDT, CDR2 YNNKEL (reference sequence). The CDR3 protein is CASTHGLSSYNEQFF. The CDR3 coding sequence is TGTGCCAGCACCCATGGACTAAGCTCCTACAATGAGCAGTTCTTC.

This chain links TRBV19 with TRBJ2-5, with 11 bases that match TRBD2. Per germline, CDR1 LNHDA and CDR2 SQIVND (reference sequence). The CDR3 has 18 amino acids. The V and J ends lost 1 base and 4 bases, in that order; junction bases with no gene match: 11. The CDR3: CASSIVLRLAGKSETQYF. CDR3 DNA sequence: TGTGCCAGTAGTATAGTGTTAAGACTAGCGGGAAAGTCAGAGACCCAGTACTTC.

DNA of the CDR3: TGTGCCAGCAGTCCAGGGCCGACAGGGTTGGAGACCCAGTACTTC. It encodes CASSPGPTGLETQYF. V is TRBV6-1 and J is TRBJ2-5; 7 positions agree with TRBD1. There are 15 residues in the CDR3. The V and J ends lost 5 bases and 5 bases, in that order; junction bases with no gene match: 11. The germline V gene encodes CDR1 MNHNS and CDR2 SASEGT.

The rearrangement links TRBV5-1 to TRBJ2-2; D remains unclear. There are 15 residues in the CDR3. Deletions cut 4 bases from V and 3 bases from J, with 13 bases between. Per germline, CDR1 SGHRS and CDR2 YFSETQ. CDR3 sequence: CASSPYSSYTGELFF. Written as DNA, the CDR3 is TGCGCCAGCAGCCCCTATAGCAGCTACACCGGGGAGCTGTTTTTT. The whole variable domain, remainder taken from reference TRBV5-1 and TRBJ2-2, is KAGVTQTPRYLIKTRGQQVTLSCSPISGHRSVSWYQQTPGQGLQFLFEYFSETQRNKGNFPGRFSGRQFSNSRSEMNVSTLELGDSALYLCASSPYSSYTGELFFGEGSRLTVL.

This clonotype was found a few times. The V call is TRBV12-3 or TRBV12-4, the J call TRBJ1-2; D not resolved. CDR3 size: 15 residues. V lost 5 bases and J 4 bases, leaving 17 bases between the germline ends. The CDR3 DNA sequence: TGTGCCAGCAGTCCCCCGGAGGGCGCCGGCTATGGCTACACCTTC. This gives the protein CASSPPEGAGYGYTF.

A few counts support this clonotype. The chain uses TRBV5-1 and TRBJ2-2; D unclear. Germline CDR1 SGHRS, CDR2 YFSETQ. With 6 bases removed from V and 0 bases from J, the gap between germline ends came to 15 bases. This CDR3 is built from 16 residues. This CDR3 reads CASKDFQQTNTGELFF. The CDR3, as DNA: TGCGCCAGCAAGGATTTCCAGCAGACGAACACCGGGGAGCTGTTTTTT. Combining the CDR3 with reference TRBV5-1 and TRBJ2-2 gives the whole variable domain KAGVTQTPRYLIKTRGQQVTLSCSPISGHRSVSWYQQTPGQGLQFLFEYFSETQRNKGNFPGRFSGRQFSNSRSEMNVSTLELGDSALYLCASKDFQQTNTGELFFGEGSRLTVL.

The J gene is TRBJ1-1, the V gene TRBV11-2; D possibly corresponds to TRBD1 (6 bases). Germline assignment: CDR1 SGHAT and CDR2 FQNNGV. The CDR3 loop spans 12 amino acids. The V end was cut by 6 bases, the J end by 5 bases, with 10 bases between. The CDR3 sequence: CASRMRGTEAFF. CDR3 nucleotides: TGTGCCAGCAGAATGAGGGGGACTGAAGCTTTCTTT.

In its sample, this clonotype was seen a few times. J is TRBJ2-3 and V is TRBV4-1; 9 nucleotides align to TRBD1. CDR1 is MGHRA, CDR2 YSYEKL, per germline. V trimming: 7 bases; J trimming: 3 bases; junction bases outside the gene matches: 8. This CDR3 has 15 amino acids. The CDR3 nucleotides read TGCGCCAGCAACCCGGGACAGGGCCTGACAGATACGCAGTATTTT. Its translation is CASNPGQGLTDTQYF.

The gene calls are TRBV5-1 and TRBJ2-2; D is unresolved. Germline V gene sequence: CDR1 SGHRS, CDR2 YFSETQ. The CDR3 length is 13 residues. Trimming pared 5 bases from V and 4 bases from J, leaving 9 bases between. This CDR3 is CASSFDPTGELFF. In DNA, the CDR3 is TGCGCCAGCAGTTTCGACCCCACCGGGGAGCTGTTTTTT.

The V gene is TRBV28, the J gene TRBJ1-2; D uncertain. Germline V gives CDR1 MDHEN, CDR2 SYDVKM. The ends were cut back, 3 bases at V and 5 bases at J, with 10 bases in the middle. The CDR3 is 13 residues long. The CDR3 loop is CASSLDGTYGYTF. CDR3 sequence (DNA): TGTGCCAGCAGTTTGGACGGTACTTATGGCTACACCTTC.

This sequence joins TRBV28 and TRBJ2-2; no clear D. The CDR3 extends over 15 amino acids. From germline, CDR1 is MDHEN and CDR2 SYDVKM. The V and J ends lost 3 bases and 6 bases respectively, with 14 bases between them. The CDR3 DNA sequence: TGTGCCAGCAGTTTCTTACTCACTCCTGCCGGGGAGCTGTTTTTT. Translation gives CASSFLLTPAGELFF.

The genes are TRBV6-5 and TRBJ2-7; D is uncertain. From germline, CDR1 is MNHEY and CDR2 SVGAGI. CDR3 length: 15 residues. Trimming stripped 6 bases from V and 2 bases from J, with 17 bases between. The CDR3 sequence: CASSYLLGSPYEQYF. CDR3 coding DNA: TGTGCCAGCAGCTACCTTTTGGGCAGTCCCTACGAGCAGTACTTC.

The chain couples TRBV12-5 to TRBJ2-1, with unresolved D. Germline assignment: CDR1 LGHNT and CDR2 FRNRAP. V shed 1 base and J shed 7 bases, with 8 bases lying between them. There are 13 residues in the CDR3. CDR3 sequence (DNA): TGTGCTAGTGGTTTGGGCCTTGGGAATGAGCAGTTCTTC. Its translation is CASGLGLGNEQFF.

Remarks on this clonotype: Compared with germline, one end of the junction differs, possibly owing to a read error. This chain connects TRBV20-1 to TRBJ2-1; TRBD1 or TRBD2 may be the D gene (5 bases each). The CDR3 loop spans 13 amino acids. Germline V gene lookup returns CDR1 DFQATT and CDR2 SNEGSKA (reference sequence). Written as DNA, the CDR3 is TGCAGTGCCAGAGGGGTCGGAGGCAATGAGCAGTTCTTC. Encoded protein: CSARGVGGNEQFF.

CDR3 sequence reads: CASSAGTSGGPQETQYF. The CDR3 region has the DNA TGTGCCAGCAGCGCCGGGACTAGCGGGGGCCCCCAAGAGACCCAGTACTTC. The rearrangement joins TRBV9 to TRBJ2-5; 14 nucleotides align to TRBD2. V dropped 3 bases and J dropped 1; count of bases not matched to a gene: 5. Germline V lookup: CDR1 SGDLS, CDR2 YYNGEE. CDR3 length: 17 amino acids.

This clonotype was detected a few times. This chain uses TRBV7-9 with TRBJ2-1; D unclear. Trimming took off 5 bases at V and 2 bases at J, with 10 bases between the two ends. Germline CDR1 and CDR2: SEHNR and FQNEAQ (reference sequence). The CDR3 runs to 14 residues. In nucleotides, the CDR3 is TGTGCCAGCAGCGCCGACCTTGCCTACAATGAGCAGTTCTTC. Translated, it gives CASSADLAYNEQFF.

This rearrangement joins TRBV3-1 to TRBJ1-4, with D maybe TRBD1 (5 bases). The germline V gene encodes CDR1 LGHDT and CDR2 YNNKEL (reference sequence). Deletions cut 1 base from V and 6 bases from J, with 6 bases between. The CDR3 has 13 residues. CDR3 nucleotide sequence: TGTGCCAGCAGCCAAGGGGGGGATGAAAAACTGTTTTTT. Its protein is CASSQGGDEKLFF. Full variable domain (missing parts from reference TRBV3-1 and TRBJ1-4): DTAVSQTPKYLVTQMGNDKSIKCEQNLGHDTMYWYKQDSKKFLKIMFSYNNKELIINETVPNRFSPKSPDKAHLNLHINSLELGDSAVYFCASSQGGDEKLFFGSGTQLSVL.

This clonotype was picked up a small number of times. The chain combines TRBV28 with TRBJ2-1; the D gene is possibly TRBD1 (5 bases). The V gene lost 7 bases and the J gene lost 8 bases, with 18 bases spanning the gap. This CDR3 has 14 residues. Germline CDR1 reads MDHEN; CDR2 reads SYDVKM. DNA of the CDR3: TGTGCCAGCAAGGGGTCAGCGCCTTGGGATGAGCAGTTCTTC. Protein sequence: CASKGSAPWDEQFF. The whole variable domain, remainder taken from reference TRBV28 and TRBJ2-1, is DVKVTQSSRYLVKRTGEKVFLECVQDMDHENMFWYRQDPGLGLRLIYFSYDVKMKEKGDIPEGYSVSREKKERFSLILESASTNQTSMYLCASKGSAPWDEQFFGPGTRLTVL.